Shown below are 30 T cell receptor beta chains from a single sample sequenced in a study of brain T cells in children with intractable seizures. The repertoire was sequenced with immunoSEQ multiplex PCR; TCRdb's copy has only in-frame clones and lacks some. The sample includes approximately 60,000 clones, about 96% of them seen just once. Sequenced material: peripheral blood, taken at surgery. These receptors were obtained from a boy in the first two years of life with focal cortical dysplasia and intractable seizures.

The chain joins TRBV18 to TRBJ2-2; D tentatively reads TRBD1 or TRBD2 (5 bases each). Between the trimmed V and J ends, which lost 2 bases and 4 bases, there was a span of 8 bases. The germline V gene has CDR1 KGHSH and CDR2 LQKENI. The CDR3 has 14 amino acids. The CDR3 DNA reads as TGTGCCAGCTCACCAAGTGGGGGCACCGGGGAGCTGTTTTTT. This gives the protein CASSPSGGTGELFF.

The chain has TRBV10-3 and TRBJ2-1, with 9 bases aligning to TRBD2. This CDR3 spans 15 amino acids. J gave up 1 base and V 4 bases, and 2 bases lay outside the gene matches. The V gene's germline CDR1 is ENHRY and CDR2 SYGVKD. The CDR3 loop reads CAISALAGSYNEQFF. The CDR3 nucleotides read TGTGCCATCAGTGCCCTAGCGGGATCCTACAATGAGCAGTTCTTC.

The chain links TRBV9 to TRBJ2-1; 13 positions match TRBD2. Germline CDR1 is SGDLS and CDR2 is YYNGEE. CDR3 length: 15 residues. J lost 5 bases, V lost 4 bases, and 3 bases had no gene match. Written as DNA, the CDR3 is TGTGCCAGCAGCAGTGGGACTAGCGGGGACAATGAGCAGTTCTTC. Its translation is CASSSGTSGDNEQFF.

The chain recombines TRBV20-1 with TRBJ1-5; 7 nucleotides align to TRBD1. V dropped 3 bases and J dropped 9; count of bases not matched to a gene: 20. Germline V gene sequence: CDR1 DFQATT, CDR2 SNEGSKA (reference sequence). There are 17 residues in the CDR3. DNA of the CDR3: TGCAGTGCTAGTTCCCTTTATGAGGGGGCTTCTTATCGGCCCCAGCATTTT. It codes for CSASSLYEGASYRPQHF.

The gene calls are TRBV10-1 and TRBJ2-1; possible D gene TRBD1, 5 bases. This CDR3 is built from 13 residues. Trimming cost V 8 bases and J 3 bases, with 11 bases left between them. The germline gives CDR1 WNHNN, CDR2 SYGVQD (reference sequence). DNA for the CDR3: TGCGCCAGCGGCGATCAGGGCTACAATGAGCAGTTCTTC. Its translation: CASGDQGYNEQFF.

This rearrangement joins TRBV4-1 to TRBJ2-3, with D unresolved. Germline CDR1 MGHRA, CDR2 YSYEKL. The CDR3 is 12 residues long. V lost 1 base to trimming and J lost 6 bases, with 5 bases between them. The CDR3 nucleotides read TGCGCCAGCAGCCAAGCAGGTGATACGCAGTATTTT. It specifies CASSQAGDTQYF.

V usage is TRBV7-2 and J usage is TRBJ1-2, with 7 bases fitting TRBD1. This CDR3 contains 15 residues. From germline, CDR1 is SGHTA and CDR2 FQGNSA. After removal of 5 bases from V and 6 bases from J, the junction contained 12 bases not matched to a gene. DNA for the CDR3: TGTGCCAGCAGCCTTGAACAGGGGCGAGGGGATGGCTACACCTTC. Translation gives CASSLEQGRGDGYTF.

The J gene is TRBJ1-6, the V gene TRBV14; D unresolved. The CDR3 runs to 13 residues. The germline gives CDR1 SGHDN, CDR2 FVKESK. V was cut by 0 bases and J by 8 bases, with 5 bases left in between. The CDR3 coding sequence is TGTGCCAGCAGCCAAGATTGGTATTCACCCCTCCACTTT. It specifies CASSQDWYSPLHF.

This clone appeared a single time. V is TRBV10-3 and J is TRBJ1-6; weak D call: TRBD1 (6 bases). CDR1 ENHRY and CDR2 SYGVKD come from the germline V gene. Deletions cut 4 bases from V and 10 bases from J, with 20 bases between. The CDR3 is 16 residues long. CDR3 amino acids: CAISGDRLSGSSPLHF. The CDR3 DNA reads TGTGCCATCAGTGGCGACAGGCTGAGTGGAAGCTCACCCCTCCACTTT.

This chain uses TRBV10-3 with TRBJ1-2, with D hard to call. The CDR3 has 13 residues. V shed 2 bases and J shed 2 bases, with 6 bases lying between them. Germline V gene data show CDR1 as ENHRY and CDR2 as SYGVKD. The DNA for the CDR3 is TGTGCCATCAGTGAGACGACCAACTATGGCTACACCTTC. It yields the protein CAISETTNYGYTF.

This rearrangement joins TRBV9 to TRBJ2-3; 8 bases are shared with TRBD2. J lost 5 bases, V lost 0 bases, and 5 bases had no gene match. Germline CDR1 and CDR2: SGDLS and YYNGEE. The CDR3 extends over 15 amino acids. CDR3 nucleotides: TGTGCCAGCAGCGTAGCGGGAGGGCCAATAGATACGCAGTATTTT. Translating it yields CASSVAGGPIDTQYF.

Concerning this clone itself: Other DNA sequences in the sample encode the same CDR3. The V call is TRBV2, the J call TRBJ2-1, with D unresolved. V was shortened by 8 bases and J by 0 bases, with 8 bases between the two germline ends. The CDR3 contains 13 residues. Germline loops: CDR1 SNHLY, CDR2 FYNNEI. The CDR3 region is CASVQSSYNEQFF. As DNA, the CDR3 is TGTGCCAGCGTCCAGAGCTCCTACAATGAGCAGTTCTTC.

The CDR3 spells CASRDGPGQNYGYTF. In DNA, the CDR3 is TGTGCCAGCAGGGACGGCCCGGGACAGAACTATGGCTACACCTTC. This chain connects TRBV28 to TRBJ1-2, with 7 bases that match TRBD1. In germline, CDR1 is MDHEN, CDR2 SYDVKM. V trimming: 6 bases; J trimming: 2 bases; junction bases outside the gene matches: 9. CDR3 length: 15 amino acids.

This chain joins TRBV3-1 (or the pseudogene TRBV3-2) and TRBJ1-1, with a possible D match to TRBD1 (5 bases). Germline CDR1 reads LGHDT; CDR2 reads YNNKEL (reference sequence). Trimming shortened V by 1 base and J by 3 bases, and 9 bases separated the two germline ends. The CDR3 contains 14 residues. The CDR3 protein is CASSQGGEYTEAFF. The CDR3 DNA sequence: TGTGCCAGCAGCCAAGGGGGGGAGTACACTGAAGCTTTCTTT.

The V call is TRBV3-1 (or the pseudogene TRBV3-2), the J call TRBJ2-5, with D maybe TRBD2 (6 bases). Germline V gives CDR1 LGHDT, CDR2 YNNKEL (reference sequence). V was shortened by 0 bases and J by 6 bases, with 11 bases between the two germline ends. The CDR3 has 14 amino acids. The CDR3 here is CASSQDPGVKTQYF. The CDR3 DNA reads as TGTGCCAGCAGCCAAGATCCGGGGGTGAAGACCCAGTACTTC.

The V gene is TRBV4-1, the J gene TRBJ1-2; D is possibly TRBD1 (5 bases). Germline CDR1 and CDR2: MGHRA and YSYEKL. The CDR3 has 16 amino acids. Trimming stripped 3 bases from V and 4 bases from J, with 18 bases between. The CDR3 bases are TGCGCCAGCAGCCACAACCGAGGGCAGGGAGTCTATGGCTACACCTTC. Translating gives CASSHNRGQGVYGYTF.

The CDR3: CASSWQGGGPYEQYF. For the CDR3, the DNA is TGTGCCAGCAGCTGGCAGGGGGGCGGCCCCTACGAGCAGTACTTC. The chain links TRBV11-1 to TRBJ2-7; perhaps TRBD1 as D (7 bases). The germline V gene has CDR1 SGHAT and CDR2 FQDESV (reference sequence). This CDR3 spans 15 amino acids. V was cut by 4 bases and J by 2 bases, with 15 bases left in between.

The CDR3 sequence: CASSIDSGTNTGELFF. CDR3 DNA: TGTGCCAGTAGTATAGACAGCGGGACGAACACCGGGGAGCTGTTTTTT. The chain uses TRBV19 and TRBJ2-2; 7 bases match TRBD2. The V segment lost 0 bases and the J segment 0 bases; nucleotides outside the gene matches: 1. This CDR3 is 16 amino acids long. The germline gives CDR1 LNHDA, CDR2 SQIVND (reference sequence).

Only one count was recorded for this clone. The chain carries TRBV7-6 and TRBJ2-7; 8 positions agree with TRBD1. The CDR3 covers 15 residues. Per the germline V gene, CDR1 is SGHVS and CDR2 is FNYEAQ. V lost 1 base and J lost 4; bases outside the gene matches: 6. CDR3 coding DNA: TGTGCCAGCAGCTTAGGAACAGGGGGACGATACGAGCAGTACTTC. Residues: CASSLGTGGRYEQYF.

This clone turned up a few times. This chain connects TRBV10-2 to TRBJ2-7; D is ambiguous. V lost 11 bases and J lost 3, with 17 bases in between. Germline CDR1 is WSHSY and CDR2 is SAAADI. The CDR3 has 13 residues. The DNA of the CDR3 is TGCGCCGCTTCGGATGCTGGCCACTACGAGCAGTACTTC. Translated, it gives CAASDAGHYEQYF.

V and J are TRBV6-5 and TRBJ2-3; 8 positions agree with TRBD1. This CDR3 has 15 residues. The V segment lost 7 bases and the J segment 8 bases; nucleotides outside the gene matches: 14. Germline V gene data show CDR1 as MNHEY and CDR2 as SVGAGI. CDR3 sequence: CASTLRLLTGGTQYF. Written as DNA, the CDR3 is TGTGCCAGCACTCTTCGCCTTCTAACAGGGGGTACGCAGTATTTT.

The chain links TRBV3-1 (or the pseudogene TRBV3-2) to TRBJ2-3; TRBD2 aligns across 10 bases. Germline V gene sequence: CDR1 LGHDT, CDR2 YNNKEL (reference sequence). V shed 0 bases, J shed 4 bases, and the junction held 7 bases outside the gene matches. The CDR3 is 17 residues long. As DNA, the CDR3 is TGTGCCAGCAGCCAAGATCATCGAGCGGGGGGGCCAGATACGCAGTATTTT. Translating gives CASSQDHRAGGPDTQYF.

The genes are TRBV5-1 and TRBJ2-1, with D perhaps matching TRBD1 or TRBD2 (5 bases each). Trimming took 1 base from V and 5 from J, leaving 16 bases between them. This CDR3 comprises 16 residues. The germline gives CDR1 SGHRS, CDR2 YFSETQ. DNA of the CDR3: TGCGCCAGCAGCTTGTCTGGGGGTTCGACGAACAATGAGCAGTTCTTC. This codes for CASSLSGGSTNNEQFF. Based on the CDR3 plus reference TRBV5-1 and TRBJ2-1, the full variable domain is KAGVTQTPRYLIKTRGQQVTLSCSPISGHRSVSWYQQTPGQGLQFLFEYFSETQRNKGNFPGRFSGRQFSNSRSEMNVSTLELGDSALYLCASSLSGGSTNNEQFFGPGTRLTVL.

The chain joins TRBV14 to TRBJ2-1; D is unclear. This CDR3 comprises 17 residues. V lost 4 bases, J lost 1 base, and 17 bases lay in between. The germline CDR1 and CDR2 sequences are SGHDN and FVKESK. The CDR3 protein is CASSLVTGAGSYNEQFF. The CDR3 coding sequence is TGTGCCAGCAGCCTAGTTACGGGTGCTGGGTCCTACAATGAGCAGTTCTTC. The whole variable domain, remainder taken from reference TRBV14 and TRBJ2-1, is EAGVTQFPSHSVIEKGQTVTLRCDPISGHDNLYWYRRVMGKEIKFLLHFVKESKQDESGMPNNRFLAERTGGTYSTLKVQPAELEDSGVYFCASSLVTGAGSYNEQFFGPGTRLTVL.

Remarks on this clone: The sample has other DNA sequences that encode this CDR3 too. The J gene is TRBJ1-1, the V gene TRBV19; D call uncertain. Trimming removed 3 bases at V and 11 bases at J, with 10 bases between. CDR1 and CDR2 (germline): LNHDA, SQIVND (reference sequence). The CDR3 has 11 amino acids. CDR3 in DNA: TGTGCCAGTAGTATGGTTGGACCGGCTTTCTTT. Protein sequence: CASSMVGPAFF.

V is TRBV5-6 and J is TRBJ2-3; D is possibly TRBD1 or TRBD2 (7 bases each). Trimming removed 0 bases at V and 0 bases at J, with 14 bases between. The CDR3 has 17 amino acids. CDR1 is SGHDT and CDR2 is YYEEEE in the germline V gene. The CDR3 loop is CASSLAQGGASTDTQYF. The DNA of the CDR3 is TGTGCCAGCAGCTTGGCCCAGGGGGGGGCGAGCACAGATACGCAGTATTTT.

The chain carries TRBV18 and TRBJ2-5, with 9 bases aligning to TRBD2. This CDR3 spans 14 amino acids. The ends lost 5 bases at V and 4 bases at J; junction bases unmatched: 5. Germline CDR1 and CDR2: KGHSH and LQKENI. The CDR3 sequence is CASSNGLAIETQYF. The DNA for the CDR3 is TGTGCCAGCTCAAATGGACTAGCGATAGAGACCCAGTACTTC.

V usage is TRBV5-1 and J usage is TRBJ2-2; weak D call: TRBD2 (7 bases). V was shortened by 0 bases and J by 5 bases, with 8 bases between the two germline ends. CDR3 size: 14 residues. Germline values: CDR1 SGHRS, CDR2 YFSETQ. The CDR3 region is CASSLEGGTGELFF. The CDR3 DNA reads as TGCGCCAGCAGCTTGGAGGGGGGGACCGGGGAGCTGTTTTTT.

The chain couples TRBV12-5 to TRBJ2-1; D gene uncertain. Germline CDR1 LGHNT, CDR2 FRNRAP. The length of the CDR3 is 12 residues. V lost 5 bases and J lost 3, with 5 bases in between. The CDR3 region has the DNA TGTGCTAGTGGTCCGAGCTACAATGAGCAGTTCTTC. Its translation: CASGPSYNEQFF.

CDR3 loop: CASSGDEQFF. The CDR3 bases are TGTGCCAGCAGCGGGGATGAGCAGTTCTTC. The rearrangement uses TRBV12-3 or TRBV12-4 and TRBJ2-1; D perhaps matches TRBD2 (5 bases). V lost 6 bases and J 8 bases, leaving 5 bases between the germline ends. The CDR3 consists of 10 residues.